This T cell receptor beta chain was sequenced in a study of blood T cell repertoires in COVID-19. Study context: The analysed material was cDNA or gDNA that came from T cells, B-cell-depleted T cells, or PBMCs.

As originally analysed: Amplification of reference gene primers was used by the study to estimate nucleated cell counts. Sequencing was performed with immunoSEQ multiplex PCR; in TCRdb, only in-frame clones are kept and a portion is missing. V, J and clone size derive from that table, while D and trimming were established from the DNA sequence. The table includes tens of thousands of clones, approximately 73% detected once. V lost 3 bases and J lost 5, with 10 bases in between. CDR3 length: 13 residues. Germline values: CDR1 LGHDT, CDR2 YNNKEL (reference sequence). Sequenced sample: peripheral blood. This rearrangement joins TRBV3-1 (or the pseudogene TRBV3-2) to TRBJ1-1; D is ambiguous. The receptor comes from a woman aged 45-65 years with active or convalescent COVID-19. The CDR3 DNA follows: TGTGCCAGCAGCCAGGGCCCGGCGACTGAAGCTTTCTTT. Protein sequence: CASSQGPATEAFF.